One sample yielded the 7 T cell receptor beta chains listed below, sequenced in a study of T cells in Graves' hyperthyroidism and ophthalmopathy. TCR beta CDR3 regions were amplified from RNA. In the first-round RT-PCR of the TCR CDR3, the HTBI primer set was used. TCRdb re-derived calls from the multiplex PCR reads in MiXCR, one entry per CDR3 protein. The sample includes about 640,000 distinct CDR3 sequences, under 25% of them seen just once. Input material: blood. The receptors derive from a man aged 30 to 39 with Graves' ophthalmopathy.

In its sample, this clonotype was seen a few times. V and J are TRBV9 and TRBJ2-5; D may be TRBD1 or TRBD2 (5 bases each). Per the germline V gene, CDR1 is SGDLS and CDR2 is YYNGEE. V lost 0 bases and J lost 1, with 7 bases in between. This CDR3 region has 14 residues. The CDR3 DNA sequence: TGTGCCAGCAGCGTAGGAGGGGCCCAAGAGACCCAGTACTTC. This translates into CASSVGGAQETQYF.

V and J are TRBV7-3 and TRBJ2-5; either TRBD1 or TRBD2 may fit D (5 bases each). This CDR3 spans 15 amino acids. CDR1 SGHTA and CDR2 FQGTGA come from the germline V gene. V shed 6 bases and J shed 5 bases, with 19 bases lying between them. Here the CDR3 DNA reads TGTGCCAGCAGTCCCGAACCCGGGGCATGGGAGACCCAGTACTTC. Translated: CASSPEPGAWETQYF.

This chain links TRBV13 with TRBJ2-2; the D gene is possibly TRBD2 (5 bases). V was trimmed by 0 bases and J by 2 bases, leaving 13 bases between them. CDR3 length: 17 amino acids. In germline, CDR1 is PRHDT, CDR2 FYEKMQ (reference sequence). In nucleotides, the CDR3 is TGTGCCAGCAGCTTAGGGTTTCGTGGGAGAAACACCGGGGAGCTGTTTTTT. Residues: CASSLGFRGRNTGELFF. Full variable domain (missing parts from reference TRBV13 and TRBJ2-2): AAGVIQSPRHLIKEKRETATLKCYPIPRHDTVYWYQQGPGQDPQFLISFYEKMQSDKGSIPDRFSAQQFSDYHSELNMSSLELGDSALYFCASSLGFRGRNTGELFFGEGSRLTVL.

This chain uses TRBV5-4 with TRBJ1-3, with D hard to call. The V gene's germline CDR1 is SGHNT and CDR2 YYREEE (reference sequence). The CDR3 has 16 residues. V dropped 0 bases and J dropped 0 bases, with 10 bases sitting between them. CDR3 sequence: CASSLDAGASGNTIYF. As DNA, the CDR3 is TGTGCCAGCAGCTTGGACGCGGGTGCCTCTGGAAACACCATATATTTT.

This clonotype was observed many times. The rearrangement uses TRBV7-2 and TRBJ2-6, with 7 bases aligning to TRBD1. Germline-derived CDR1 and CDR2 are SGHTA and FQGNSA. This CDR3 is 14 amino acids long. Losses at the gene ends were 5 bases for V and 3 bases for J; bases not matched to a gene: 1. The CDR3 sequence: CASSPGGGANVLTF. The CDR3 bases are TGTGCCAGCAGCCCAGGGGGTGGGGCCAACGTCCTGACTTTC.

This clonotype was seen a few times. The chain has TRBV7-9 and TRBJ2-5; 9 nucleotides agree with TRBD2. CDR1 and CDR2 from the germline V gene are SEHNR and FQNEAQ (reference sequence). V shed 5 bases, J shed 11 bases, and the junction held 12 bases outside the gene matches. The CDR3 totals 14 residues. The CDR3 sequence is CASSGLREGLSQYF. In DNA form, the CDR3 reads TGTGCCAGCAGCGGCTTGCGGGAGGGCCTCAGTCAGTACTTC.

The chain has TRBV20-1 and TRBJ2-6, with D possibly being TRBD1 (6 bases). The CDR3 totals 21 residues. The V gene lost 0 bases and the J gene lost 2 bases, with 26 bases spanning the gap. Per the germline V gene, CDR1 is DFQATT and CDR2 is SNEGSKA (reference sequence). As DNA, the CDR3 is TGCAGTGCTAGAGATCCCTTGACGGGACAAAGCTTCATTGCTGGGGCCAACGTCCTGACTTTC. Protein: CSARDPLTGQSFIAGANVLTF.